This TCR beta chain appears in the sequencing data of a study of T cells of healthy individuals. After removal of 2 bases from V and 4 bases from J, the junction contained 10 bases not matched to a gene. Germline CDR1 reads MDHEN; CDR2 reads SYDVKM. CDR3 size: 16 residues. This clonotype was counted at least ten times. TCRdb processed the 5' RACE reads anew with MiXCR; each CDR3 protein has one entry. The sample yields tens of thousands of distinct CDR3 sequences, 15% to 20% seen once. This TCR was sampled from a human donor in good health. The chain employs TRBV28 and TRBJ1-2; 7 positions match TRBD1. The CDR3 DNA reads TGTGCCAGCAGTTTAGCTGAGGGACAGCCGATCTATGGCTACACCTTC. Translating it yields CASSLAEGQPIYGYTF.